This entry lists 3 T cell receptor beta chains sequenced from one sample in a study of cytomegalovirus exposure and HLA in healthy donors. The repertoire was sequenced with immunoSEQ multiplex PCR; TCRdb's copy has only in-frame clones and lacks some. This table holds some 69,000 clones, 95% to 97% found once. What was sequenced was PBMCs. These receptors were obtained from a man in his late teens or twenties in good health and CMV-seronegative.

The chain has TRBV7-9 and TRBJ2-5; D possibly corresponds to TRBD2 (6 bases). The CDR3 runs to 15 residues. The germline gives CDR1 SEHNR, CDR2 FQNEAQ (reference sequence). V was trimmed by 4 bases and J by 5 bases, leaving 17 bases between them. The CDR3 region is CASSSPEGRGETQYF. Here the CDR3 DNA reads TGTGCCAGCAGCTCTCCGGAGGGGAGAGGGGAGACCCAGTACTTC.

The chain uses TRBV7-9 and TRBJ1-1; TRBD1 matches 7 bases. CDR3 size: 14 residues. Germline values: CDR1 SEHNR, CDR2 FQNEAQ (reference sequence). The junction had 7 bases not matched to a gene; V was cut back by 5 bases and J by 4 bases. The CDR3 protein is CASSARQGVTEAFF. In DNA form, the CDR3 reads TGTGCCAGCAGCGCCCGACAGGGTGTCACTGAAGCTTTCTTT.

The genes are TRBV30 and TRBJ2-3, with 7 bases lining up with TRBD2. This CDR3 is 13 amino acids long. J lost 1 base, V lost 4 bases, and 2 bases had no gene match. Germline V CDR1 and CDR2: GTSNPN, SVGIG (reference sequence). The CDR3 loop reads CAWKTSGTDTQYF. The CDR3 DNA reads TGTGCCTGGAAAACTAGCGGCACAGATACGCAGTATTTT.